Given below is one T cell receptor (beta chain) in context. The sample originates from a study of CD8 T cells in Susac syndrome. When the RNA was reverse transcribed, random hexamers were used with an input of about 0.5 to 1 ug. It was immunoSEQ multiplex PCR that amplified TCR beta CDR3 across 54 Vbeta and 13 Jbeta. From the immunoSEQ multiplex PCR reads, TCRdb called clonotypes with MiXCR, one entry per CDR3 protein. The table has about 140,000 distinct CDR3 sequences, approximately 93% seen once. TEMRA cells were FACS-enriched and CD8+ and CD4+ T cells negatively isolated. Germline V gives CDR1 SQVTM, CDR2 ANQGSEA. The CDR3 loop spans 12 amino acids. V lost 3 bases and J lost 5, with 7 bases in between.

The sample was CD8+ T cells from PBMCs. The V gene is TRBV29-1, the J gene TRBJ2-2, with no clear D. This receptor was obtained from a human donor in good health. CDR3 DNA sequence: TGCAGCGTTGACGGGTCGACCGGGGAGCTGTTTTTT. Amino acids: CSVDGSTGELFF.